This is a list of T cell receptor beta chains from one sample in a study of CD8 T cells in ankylosing spondylitis. MiXCR was run by TCRdb on the 5' RACE reads, yielding one entry per CDR3 protein. The sample lists about 400,000 distinct CDR3 sequences, 20% to 25% occurring once. Input material: blood, either unsorted or a sorted T cell fraction (not recorded which). The receptors shown here come from a male donor with ankylosing spondylitis or in good health (not recorded which). The CDR3 runs from the conserved cysteine through the conserved F or W. The order of the fields is J gene, clone size, V gene, D gene, CDR3 protein, CDR3 DNA. D genes are given only for firm matches. The listing skips clone size in some rows; elsewhere it reads once, few, many or a size class.

J gene: TRBJ2-7; clone size: NA; V gene: TRBV6-2/TRBV6-3; D gene: TRBD1; CDR3 protein: CASSYESTTRTGLLHEQYF; CDR3 DNA: TGTGCCAGCAGTTACGAATCGACCACGAGGACAGGGCTTTTACACGAGCAGTACTTC
J gene: TRBJ2-1; clone size: few; V gene: TRBV7-2; D gene: TRBD1; CDR3 protein: CASSLARDRLNEQFF; CDR3 DNA: TGTGCCAGCAGCTTAGCCCGGGACAGGCTAAATGAGCAGTTCTTC
J gene: TRBJ2-7; clone size: NA; V gene: TRBV3-1; D gene: NA; CDR3 protein: CASSRPGGYEQYF; CDR3 DNA: TGTGCCAGCAGCCGCCCCGGGGGCTACGAGCAGTACTTC
J gene: TRBJ1-2; clone size: NA; V gene: TRBV7-9; D gene: NA; CDR3 protein: CASSFGPNYGYTF; CDR3 DNA: TGTGCCAGCAGCTTTGGTCCAAACTATGGCTACACCTTC
J gene: TRBJ2-1; clone size: NA; V gene: TRBV2; D gene: TRBD1; CDR3 protein: CASRGDREVYNEQFF; CDR3 DNA: TGTGCCAGCAGGGGGGACAGGGAGGTCTACAATGAGCAGTTCTTC
J gene: TRBJ2-2; clone size: NA; V gene: TRBV12-3/TRBV12-4; D gene: TRBD2; CDR3 protein: CASRREAGNTGELFF; CDR3 DNA: TGTGCCAGCCGTCGGGAGGCCGGCAACACCGGGGAGCTGTTTTTT
J gene: TRBJ2-3; clone size: once; V gene: TRBV12-3/TRBV12-4; D gene: TRBD2; CDR3 protein: CASSFIRLADFTSTDTQYF; CDR3 DNA: TGTGCCAGCAGTTTTATACGACTAGCGGATTTCACTAGCACAGATACGCAGTATTTT
J gene: TRBJ2-1; clone size: NA; V gene: TRBV27; D gene: NA; CDR3 protein: CASSLSAQGNEQFF; CDR3 DNA: TGTGCCAGCAGTTTATCGGCCCAGGGTAATGAGCAGTTCTTC
J gene: TRBJ2-5; clone size: few; V gene: TRBV10-3; D gene: NA; CDR3 protein: CAISESGTPNQETQYF; CDR3 DNA: TGTGCCATCAGTGAGTCGGGGACACCAAACCAAGAGACCCAGTACTTC
J gene: TRBJ2-1; clone size: few; V gene: TRBV9; D gene: NA; CDR3 protein: CASSVWDSSSYNEQFF; CDR3 DNA: TGTGCCAGCAGCGTCTGGGACTCCAGCTCCTACAATGAGCAGTTCTTC
J gene: TRBJ2-7; clone size: NA; V gene: TRBV29-1; D gene: NA; CDR3 protein: CSVEDRDAPYEQYF; CDR3 DNA: TGCAGCGTTGAAGACCGGGACGCCCCCTACGAGCAGTACTTC
J gene: TRBJ2-1; clone size: few; V gene: TRBV20-1; D gene: TRBD1; CDR3 protein: CSANWDSNEQFF; CDR3 DNA: TGCAGTGCAAACTGGGACAGTAATGAGCAGTTCTTC
J gene: TRBJ2-7; clone size: few; V gene: TRBV6-1; D gene: NA; CDR3 protein: CASSPLDGPGDEQYF; CDR3 DNA: TGTGCCAGCAGTCCGCTCGACGGCCCGGGAGACGAGCAGTACTTC
J gene: TRBJ2-7; clone size: few; V gene: TRBV4-2; D gene: NA; CDR3 protein: CASSQSASSYEQYF; CDR3 DNA: TGTGCCAGCAGCCAATCCGCCAGCTCCTACGAGCAGTACTTC
J gene: TRBJ1-2; clone size: NA; V gene: TRBV27; D gene: NA; CDR3 protein: CASSLQGGYGYTF; CDR3 DNA: TGTGCCAGCAGTTTACAGGGAGGCTATGGCTACACCTTC
J gene: TRBJ2-5; clone size: few; V gene: TRBV24-1; D gene: NA; CDR3 protein: CATSDRDRPLYF; CDR3 DNA: TGTGCCACCAGTGACCGCGACAGGCCCCTTTACTTC
J gene: TRBJ2-1; clone size: NA; V gene: TRBV7-8; D gene: NA; CDR3 protein: CASSLDVLAGARIYNEQFF; CDR3 DNA: TGTGCCAGCAGCTTAGATGTTTTGGCGGGGGCCCGGATTTACAATGAGCAGTTCTTC
J gene: TRBJ2-2; clone size: NA; V gene: TRBV29-1; D gene: NA; CDR3 protein: CSVDAPGQNTGELFF; CDR3 DNA: TGCAGCGTTGACGCCCCGGGACAGAACACCGGGGAGCTGTTTTTT
J gene: TRBJ2-2; clone size: few; V gene: TRBV5-1; D gene: TRBD2; CDR3 protein: CASSLWVTSGVNTGELFF; CDR3 DNA: TGCGCCAGCAGCTTATGGGTTACTAGCGGCGTAAACACCGGGGAGCTGTTTTTT
J gene: TRBJ2-5; clone size: few; V gene: TRBV12-3/TRBV12-4; D gene: TRBD1; CDR3 protein: CASRKGDRVMETQYF; CDR3 DNA: TGTGCCAGCAGGAAAGGGGACAGGGTCATGGAGACCCAGTACTTC
J gene: TRBJ2-1; clone size: few; V gene: TRBV10-3; D gene: TRBD1; CDR3 protein: CAISEPVQGSQFF; CDR3 DNA: TGTGCCATCAGTGAGCCCGTACAGGGGAGTCAGTTCTTC
J gene: TRBJ2-3; clone size: few; V gene: TRBV14; D gene: NA; CDR3 protein: CASSPLEPRDTQYF; CDR3 DNA: TGTGCCAGCAGCCCCCTCGAACCACGGGATACGCAGTATTTT
J gene: TRBJ2-7; clone size: few; V gene: TRBV29-1; D gene: NA; CDR3 protein: CSVEDTSPNAFSYEQYF; CDR3 DNA: TGCAGCGTTGAAGACACTTCCCCGAACGCTTTCTCCTACGAGCAGTACTTC
J gene: TRBJ2-5; clone size: NA; V gene: TRBV19; D gene: NA; CDR3 protein: CASSIGPGETQYF; CDR3 DNA: TGTGCCAGTAGTATAGGGCCTGGAGAGACCCAGTACTTC
J gene: TRBJ1-1; clone size: NA; V gene: TRBV6-1; D gene: NA; CDR3 protein: CASSEVLRDGEAFF; CDR3 DNA: TGTGCCAGCAGTGAAGTTCTCCGGGACGGTGAAGCTTTCTTT
J gene: TRBJ2-4; clone size: few; V gene: TRBV4-2; D gene: TRBD2; CDR3 protein: CASSQQAGGSKNIQYF; CDR3 DNA: TGTGCCAGCAGCCAACAAGCGGGGGGGTCCAAAAACATTCAGTACTTC
J gene: TRBJ2-7; clone size: few; V gene: TRBV11-2; D gene: NA; CDR3 protein: CASSLGAGAYVSDMQYF; CDR3 DNA: TGTGCCAGCAGCTTAGGGGCAGGGGCTTACGTGTCCGACATGCAGTACTTC
J gene: TRBJ2-7; clone size: NA; V gene: TRBV10-3; D gene: TRBD1; CDR3 protein: CAISGRTGNWQYF; CDR3 DNA: TGTGCCATCAGTGGGAGGACAGGGAATTGGCAGTACTTC
J gene: TRBJ2-7; clone size: NA; V gene: TRBV11-2; D gene: NA; CDR3 protein: CASSLVARDSDEQYF; CDR3 DNA: TGTGCCAGCAGCTTAGTTGCGCGAGACAGCGACGAGCAGTACTTC
J gene: TRBJ2-7; clone size: NA; V gene: TRBV23-1; D gene: NA; CDR3 protein: CASSPPEGGTEGDYEQYF; CDR3 DNA: TGCGCCAGCAGTCCGCCGGAGGGGGGGACTGAAGGGGACTACGAGCAGTACTTC
J gene: TRBJ2-1; clone size: many; V gene: TRBV29-1; D gene: NA; CDR3 protein: CSVEARDSILAEQFF; CDR3 DNA: TGCAGCGTTGAGGCGCGGGACAGCATTCTTGCTGAGCAGTTCTTC
J gene: TRBJ1-1; clone size: NA; V gene: TRBV7-2; D gene: NA; CDR3 protein: CASSLTSWNTEAFF; CDR3 DNA: TGTGCCAGCAGCTTAACAAGCTGGAACACTGAAGCTTTCTTT
J gene: TRBJ2-5; clone size: few; V gene: TRBV21-1; D gene: NA; CDR3 protein: CASKHGGGQETQYF; CDR3 DNA: TGTGCCAGCAAACATGGCGGGGGCCAAGAGACCCAGTACTTC